A selection of T cell receptor beta chains follows, all from one sample in a study of blood T cell repertoires in COVID-19. Method: immunoSEQ multiplex PCR; TCRdb's copy keeps in-frame clones and lacks some. The repertoire has a few hundred thousand clones, around nine tenths of them found once; the top ten carry 5.5% to 6%. Sequenced material: PBMCs or T cells enriched from blood (not recorded which). The receptor set was obtained from a woman aged 25 to 39 who had recovered from COVID-19. Each CDR3 is given with its conserved first and last residue. A D gene is named only where the DNA matches it firmly. A clone size is listed for some rows: how often the clone was seen (once, few, many), or a class if it is expanded.

TRBV13	TRBD1	TRBJ1-4	-	CASSLQGLGTNEKLFF	TGTGCCAGCAGCCTACAGGGGCTTGGGACTAATGAAAAACTGTTTTTT
TRBV5-1	-	TRBJ1-6	-	CASSEGVVSPLHF	TGCGCCAGCAGCGAGGGGGTCGTTTCACCCCTCCACTTT
TRBV1	-	TRBJ1-1	-	CTSSQRGEGELSEAFF	TGCACCAGCAGCCAACGCGGGGAGGGTGAACTATCTGAAGCTTTCTTT
TRBV30	TRBD2	TRBJ2-7	-	CAWSPGAGPGGKQYF	TGTGCCTGGAGCCCTGGGGCAGGTCCCGGGGGGAAGCAGTACTTC
TRBV5-1	TRBD1	TRBJ1-4	-	CASSSGQDEKLFF	TGCGCCAGCAGCTCGGGACAGGATGAAAAACTGTTTTTT
TRBV11-3	-	TRBJ1-1	-	CASSRTGMNTEAFF	TGTGCCAGCAGCCGCACAGGGATGAACACTGAAGCTTTCTTT
TRBV6-1	-	TRBJ2-1	-	CASSVSSGTSYNEQFF	TGTGCCAGCAGTGTTAGTAGCGGAACCTCCTACAATGAGCAGTTCTTC
TRBV15	-	TRBJ1-2	-	CATSRVSFSDGYTF	TGTGCCACCAGCAGAGTTAGCTTCAGTGATGGCTACACCTTC
TRBV20-1	TRBD2	TRBJ2-3	-	CSASPLAGGYADTQYF	TGCAGTGCTAGTCCGCTAGCGGGGGGATACGCAGATACGCAGTATTTT
TRBV27	-	TRBJ2-1	-	CASSFQVYNEQFF	TGTGCCAGCAGTTTCCAGGTCTACAATGAGCAGTTCTTC
TRBV5-1	-	TRBJ1-1	-	CASSTGRNTEAFF	TGCGCCAGCAGCACAGGACGGAACACTGAAGCTTTCTTT
TRBV5-1	TRBD2	TRBJ2-1	-	CASSLGSGASFEQFF	TGCGCCAGCAGCTTGGGGAGCGGGGCGTCTTTTGAGCAGTTCTTC
TRBV29-1	TRBD1	TRBJ1-4	-	CSVSRDSNEKLFF	TGCAGCGTGAGCCGGGACAGCAATGAAAAACTGTTTTTT
TRBV19	-	TRBJ1-5	many	CASSPKGIFGQPQHF	TGTGCCAGTAGTCCCAAGGGGATTTTCGGTCAGCCCCAGCATTTT
TRBV6-5	-	TRBJ1-6	-	CASITDRVNSPLHF	TGTGCCAGCATTACGGACAGAGTTAATTCACCCCTCCACTTT
TRBV6-5	-	TRBJ1-2	-	CASSYSGPANYGYTF	TGTGCCAGCAGTTACTCCGGTCCGGCTAACTATGGCTACACCTTC
TRBV6-5	-	TRBJ1-2	-	CALRGSDGYTF	TGTGCCTTAAGAGGTTCTGATGGCTACACCTTC
TRBV28	-	TRBJ2-7	-	CASTIPPYEQYF	TGTGCCAGCACCATTCCCCCCTACGAGCAGTACTTC
TRBV29-1	-	TRBJ1-2	-	CSVEAGGYTF	TGCAGCGTTGAGGCAGGGGGCTACACCTTC
TRBV24-1	TRBD1	TRBJ2-3	-	CATSPGQGSDTQYF	TGTGCCACCAGTCCGGGACAGGGCTCAGATACGCAGTATTTT
TRBV7-2	-	TRBJ1-5	-	CASSLIQDSNQPQHF	TGTGCCAGCAGCTTGATACAGGATAGCAATCAGCCCCAGCATTTT
TRBV5-6	TRBD1	TRBJ1-1	once	CASSSSVGQNMNTEAFF	TGTGCCAGCAGCTCCTCGGTGGGACAGAACATGAACACTGAAGCTTTCTTT
TRBV27	-	TRBJ1-4	-	CASPGLLLEKLFF	TGTGCCAGCCCGGGACTGCTACTTGAAAAACTGTTTTTT
TRBV19	-	TRBJ1-3	-	CASSIGGTGNTIYF	TGTGCCAGTAGTATTGGAGGGACTGGAAACACCATATATTTT
TRBV19	TRBD1	TRBJ1-1	-	CASSWDSANTEAFF	TGTGCCAGTAGTTGGGACAGTGCCAACACTGAAGCTTTCTTT
TRBV7-9	TRBD1	TRBJ1-1	-	CASGPQGVAAEAFF	TGTGCCAGCGGACCACAGGGGGTCGCGGCTGAAGCTTTCTTT
TRBV5-5	-	TRBJ1-5	few	CASSHGGYSNQPQHF	TGTGCCAGCAGCCATGGCGGTTATAGCAATCAGCCCCAGCATTTT
TRBV5-6	-	TRBJ1-4	once	CASHQQGRDEKLFF	TGTGCCAGTCACCAACAGGGAAGAGATGAAAAACTGTTTTTT
TRBV27	TRBD1	TRBJ1-4	-	CASSQAHRGQREKLFF	TGTGCCAGCAGCCAGGCTCACAGGGGGCAGAGGGAAAAACTGTTTTTT
TRBV5-4	-	TRBJ2-1	-	CASSFYVTSVYNEQFF	TGTGCCAGCAGCTTCTACGTCACGTCGGTTTACAATGAGCAGTTCTTC
TRBV3-1/TRBV3-2	TRBD1	TRBJ1-6	-	CASSHWTGSYNSPLHF	TGTGCCAGCAGCCACTGGACAGGCTCCTATAATTCACCCCTCCACTTT
TRBV4-2	-	TRBJ2-4	few	CASSQDRQGGNIQYF	TGTGCCAGCAGCCAAGATCGCCAGGGAGGAAACATTCAGTACTTC
TRBV30	TRBD1	TRBJ1-2	-	CAWSVTPGQGSGYTF	TGTGCCTGGAGTGTCACACCGGGACAGGGTTCTGGCTACACCTTC
TRBV19	TRBD1	TRBJ1-2	-	CASTQDRYYGYTF	TGTGCCAGTACCCAGGACAGGTATTATGGCTACACCTTC
TRBV11-3	-	TRBJ2-2	-	CASSSGGLSTGELFF	TGTGCCAGCAGCTCAGGAGGGCTCAGCACCGGGGAGCTGTTTTTT
TRBV6-5	-	TRBJ1-2	-	CASSYPLARGYTF	TGTGCCAGCAGTTACCCACTGGCGAGGGGCTACACCTTC
TRBV14	-	TRBJ1-6	-	CASSQDGGRNSPLHF	TGTGCCAGCAGCCAAGATGGGGGCCGAAATTCACCCCTCCACTTT
TRBV7-9	TRBD1	TRBJ1-4	-	CASSWDRGEEKLFF	TGTGCCAGCAGCTGGGACAGGGGGGAGGAAAAACTGTTTTTT
TRBV29-1	TRBD1	TRBJ1-2	-	CSAGQGANYGYTF	TGCAGCGCCGGACAGGGAGCAAACTATGGCTACACCTTC
TRBV7-9	TRBD1	TRBJ1-1	-	CASSDSDRGTGTEAFF	TGTGCCAGCAGTGACTCGGACAGGGGTACGGGGACTGAAGCTTTCTTT
TRBV9	-	TRBJ2-2	once	CASSVAALARGFTGELFF	TGTGCCAGCAGCGTAGCAGCCCTCGCAAGAGGGTTCACCGGGGAGCTGTTTTTT
TRBV30	-	TRBJ1-5	-	CAWSQGLGRNQPQHF	TGTGCCTGGAGTCAAGGACTCGGACGCAATCAGCCCCAGCATTTT
TRBV3-1/TRBV3-2	-	TRBJ2-2	-	CASSQAPWGEVNTGELFF	TGTGCCAGCAGCCAAGCCCCTTGGGGGGAAGTCAACACCGGGGAGCTGTTTTTT
TRBV2	TRBD1	TRBJ1-4	-	CATITGGGEKLFF	TGTGCCACCATTACAGGGGGTGGTGAAAAACTGTTTTTT
TRBV9	TRBD1	TRBJ1-2	-	CASSVRSSDRVNYGYTF	TGTGCCAGCAGCGTACGAAGTAGTGACAGGGTAAACTATGGCTACACCTTC
TRBV25-1	TRBD1	TRBJ1-5	-	CASSADRINQPQHF	TGTGCCAGCAGTGCGGACAGGATCAATCAGCCCCAGCATTTT
TRBV11-3	-	TRBJ2-3	-	CASSALTADTQYF	TGTGCCAGCAGCGCACTGACAGCAGATACGCAGTATTTT
TRBV11-2	TRBD1	TRBJ1-2	-	CASSPLRNRGAANYGYTF	TGTGCCAGCAGCCCCCTACGAAACAGGGGGGCAGCTAACTATGGCTACACCTTC
TRBV25-1	TRBD2	TRBJ2-5	-	CASSVASGNQETQYF	TGTGCCAGCAGTGTGGCAAGCGGGAACCAAGAGACCCAGTACTTC
TRBV9	-	TRBJ1-1	-	CASSPSSTAFYEAFF	TGTGCCAGCAGCCCAAGTTCGACAGCTTTTTATGAAGCTTTCTTT
TRBV10-1	-	TRBJ2-7	-	CASSEVGGSGEQYF	TGCGCCAGCAGTGAGGTGGGGGGTTCCGGCGAGCAGTACTTC